Presented here are 21 T cell receptor beta chains from one specimen sequenced in a study of memory CD4+ T cells and cytomegalovirus serostatus. The assay was immunoSEQ multiplex PCR, and TCRdb's table has in-frame clones only and misses some. The table shows under 65,000 clones, with 78% occurring only once. Single viable CD3+CD4+CD8-CD45RO+ cells were sorted as the memory CD4+ T cells. Sequenced: memory CD4+ T cells from blood. These TCRs come from an adult in good health and CMV-seronegative.

The gene calls are TRBV30 and TRBJ2-7, with TRBD1 matching 7 bases. The CDR3 extends over 12 amino acids. Germline V CDR1 and CDR2: GTSNPN, SVGIG (reference sequence). V gave up 5 bases and J gave up 2 bases; unmatched junction bases: 3. The CDR3 DNA follows: TGTGCCTGGGGGGACAGTCCCTACGAGCAGTACTTC. It encodes CAWGDSPYEQYF.

This clone was recorded only once. J is TRBJ2-3 and V is TRBV7-9; D gene ambiguous. The V and J ends lost 10 bases and 1 base respectively, with 24 bases between them. This CDR3 region has 17 residues. Germline assignment: CDR1 SEHNR and CDR2 FQNEAQ (reference sequence). Here the CDR3 reads CATRGDLSVRRTDTQYF. The DNA for the CDR3 is TGTGCCACCCGTGGAGACTTGTCCGTCAGACGCACAGATACGCAGTATTTT.

CDR3 residues: CAWSARGQGTEAFF. The CDR3 nucleotides are TGTGCCTGGAGTGCCAGGGGGCAGGGCACTGAAGCTTTCTTT. This chain uses TRBV30 with TRBJ1-1; TRBD1 agrees at 8 bases. J lost 4 bases, V lost 1 base, and 5 bases had no gene match. The CDR3 is 14 residues long. Germline V gene sequence: CDR1 GTSNPN, CDR2 SVGIG (reference sequence).

The gene calls are TRBV7-3 and TRBJ1-1; D not certain. Germline V gene data show CDR1 as SGHTA and CDR2 as FQGTGA. CDR3 size: 13 residues. Trimming left V 5 bases short and J 4 bases short, with 11 bases between. This CDR3 reads CASSPLLGTEAFF. The CDR3, as DNA: TGTGCCAGCAGCCCCCTCCTAGGCACTGAAGCTTTCTTT.

This clone came up a few times. The chain is built from TRBV5-4 and TRBJ1-3; TRBD1 agrees at 8 bases. The germline V gene encodes CDR1 SGHNT and CDR2 YYREEE (reference sequence). CDR3 length equals 15 residues. The trim removed 5 bases at V and 2 bases at J, leaving 6 bases unmatched. The CDR3 bases are TGTGCCAGCAGTTCACAGGGGGTCGCTGGAAACACCATATATTTT. Encoded protein: CASSSQGVAGNTIYF.

This chain uses TRBV27 with TRBJ2-1, with 9 bases that match TRBD2. With 6 bases clipped from V and 6 bases from J, the junction kept 9 bases outside the gene matches. Germline CDR1 MNHEY, CDR2 SMNVEV (reference sequence). This CDR3 contains 15 residues. CDR3 sequence reads: CASRSGTSTPNEQFF. The CDR3 DNA reads TGTGCCAGCAGGTCCGGGACTAGCACCCCCAATGAGCAGTTCTTC.

CDR3 in DNA: TGTGCCAGTGGGACAGATTACAAAAACATTCAGTACTTC. Protein sequence: CASGTDYKNIQYF. J is TRBJ2-4 and V is TRBV19; 7 bases are shared with TRBD1. CDR3 length equals 13 residues. J was trimmed by 3 bases and V by 8 bases; bases with no gene match: 4. Germline V CDR1 and CDR2: LNHDA, SQIVND (reference sequence).

The genes are TRBV28 and TRBJ2-3; TRBD1 matches at 7 bases. J was trimmed by 5 bases and V by 5 bases; bases with no gene match: 7. CDR1 is MDHEN and CDR2 is SYDVKM in the germline V gene. There are 14 residues in the CDR3. The CDR3 protein is CASSRTTGVDTQYF. DNA of the CDR3: TGTGCCAGCAGTAGAACCACAGGGGTAGATACGCAGTATTTT.

The chain recombines TRBV4-1 with TRBJ2-1; D is tentatively TRBD1 or TRBD2 (5 bases each). The CDR3 has 15 residues. With 1 base removed from V and 7 bases from J, the gap between germline ends came to 14 bases. Germline lookup yields CDR1 MGHRA and CDR2 YSYEKL. The CDR3 bases are TGCGCCAGCAGCCAAGTGGGGGATTTCACTAATGAGCAGTTCTTC. This translates into CASSQVGDFTNEQFF.

The chain recombines TRBV2 with TRBJ1-5, with 11 nucleotides matching TRBD1. CDR1 SNHLY and CDR2 FYNNEI come from the germline V gene. This CDR3 has 16 residues. V was pared by 5 bases and J by 1 base, with 4 bases of the junction left unmatched. CDR3 amino acids: CASSLGTGGSNQPQHF. The CDR3 coding sequence is TGTGCCAGCAGTTTAGGGACAGGGGGAAGCAATCAGCCCCAGCATTTT.

The chain is built from TRBV19 and TRBJ2-7, with D possibly matching TRBD2 (6 bases). Deletions cut 9 bases from V and 2 bases from J, with 17 bases between. The CDR3 is 14 amino acids. The germline V gene has CDR1 LNHDA and CDR2 SQIVND (reference sequence). The CDR3 DNA reads as TGTGCCAGCAAGAGGAGGGAGAAGGCCTACGAGCAGTACTTC. The encoded protein is CASKRREKAYEQYF.

The chain combines TRBV19 with TRBJ1-2, with D hard to call. V was pared by 4 bases and J by 3 bases, with 6 bases between. This CDR3 contains 12 residues. Germline CDR1 LNHDA, CDR2 SQIVND (reference sequence). This chain's CDR3 is CASSTNYYGYTF. The CDR3 DNA reads TGTGCCAGTAGTACTAACTACTATGGCTACACCTTC.

The chain combines TRBV7-3 with TRBJ2-5; 9 nucleotides agree with TRBD2. Trimming removed 2 bases from V and 9 bases from J; junction bases left unmatched: 7. Looked up from germline, CDR1 is SGHTA and CDR2 is FQGTGA. The CDR3 runs 14 residues. CDR3 coding DNA: TGTGCCAGCAGCTTATTCCCTAGCGGGGAGCCCCAGTACTTC. The encoded protein is CASSLFPSGEPQYF.

The J gene is TRBJ2-1, the V gene TRBV29-1; 7 bases agree with TRBD2. Germline CDR1 and CDR2: SQVTM and ANQGSEA. The CDR3 is 12 residues long. The trim removed 7 bases at V and 5 bases at J, leaving 5 bases unmatched. CDR3 amino acids: CSGRGGNNEQFF. DNA for the CDR3: TGCAGCGGCCGCGGGGGAAACAATGAGCAGTTCTTC.

The chain is built from TRBV6-1 and TRBJ2-5; D uncertain. With 5 bases removed from V and 2 bases from J, the gap between germline ends came to 9 bases. There are 13 residues in the CDR3. Germline CDR1 MNHNS, CDR2 SASEGT. The CDR3 bases are TGTGCCAGCAGTCCCCACTTGCAAGAGACCCAGTACTTC. Translating it yields CASSPHLQETQYF.

The sample holds a few counts of this clone. The V gene is TRBV2, the J gene TRBJ1-5; D remains unclear. Looked up from germline, CDR1 is SNHLY and CDR2 is FYNNEI. CDR3 length: 12 amino acids. Trimming took off 6 bases at V and 3 bases at J, with 6 bases between the two ends. As DNA, the CDR3 is TGTGCCAGCAGGCTTACCAATCAGCCCCAGCATTTT. Translated, it gives CASRLTNQPQHF. The variable domain in full, with the rest retrieved from reference TRBV2 and TRBJ1-5, is EPEVTQTPSHQVTQMGQEVILRCVPISNHLYFYWYRQILGQKVEFLVSFYNNEISEKSEIFDDQFSVERPDGSNFTLKIRSTKLEDSAMYFCASRLTNQPQHFGDGTRLSIL.

V is TRBV6-1 and J is TRBJ1-1; D is ambiguous. CDR3 size: 13 residues. Germline-derived CDR1 and CDR2 are MNHNS and SASEGT. The germline V and J ends were trimmed by 6 bases and 11 bases, with 19 bases remaining between them. CDR3 sequence: CASSDQGKTRAFF. In nucleotides, the CDR3 is TGTGCCAGCAGCGACCAAGGGAAGACCCGTGCTTTCTTT.

The chain recombines TRBV7-8 with TRBJ1-1; TRBD1 aligns across 7 bases. Unmatched junction bases numbered 6, after V lost 1 base and J lost 4 bases. Germline CDR1 is SGHVS and CDR2 is FQNEAQ. This CDR3 spans 15 amino acids. CDR3 amino acids: CASSLGQGPRTEAFF. The CDR3 bases are TGTGCCAGCAGCTTAGGACAGGGTCCCCGCACTGAAGCTTTCTTT.

Remarks on this clone: This specimen includes other DNA sequences encoding the same CDR3. The chain is built from TRBV6-6 and TRBJ1-5; TRBD1 agrees at 8 bases. CDR3 length: 15 residues. V was clipped by 7 bases and J by 2 bases; unmatched bases: 7. Looked up from germline, CDR1 is MNHNY and CDR2 is SVGAGI (reference sequence). The CDR3 sequence is CASTLDRDGNQPQHF. The CDR3 DNA reads as TGTGCCAGCACCCTGGACAGGGACGGCAATCAGCCCCAGCATTTT.

The V and J genes are TRBV18 and TRBJ1-1, with TRBD1 identical over 10 bases. Germline CDR1 is KGHSH and CDR2 is LQKENI. CDR3 size: 15 residues. Trimming at V came to 4 bases and at J to 5 bases, leaving 7 bases not matched to a gene. As DNA, the CDR3 is TGTGCCAGCTCACTCCAGGGACAGGGGTTTACTGAAGCTTTCTTT. Protein product: CASSLQGQGFTEAFF.

This chain uses TRBV15 with TRBJ2-7, with TRBD1 matching over 10 bases. Germline loops: CDR1 LNHNV, CDR2 YYDKDF (reference sequence). V trimming: 1 base; J trimming: 3 bases; junction bases outside the gene matches: 6. This CDR3 has 16 amino acids. CDR3: CATSRASGTGVYEQYF. CDR3 in DNA: TGTGCCACCAGCAGAGCCTCCGGGACAGGGGTCTACGAGCAGTACTTC. The full variable domain, rest sourced from reference TRBV15 and TRBJ2-7, is DAMVIQNPRYQVTQFGKPVTLSCSQTLNHNVMYWYQQKSSQAPKLLFHYYDKDFNNEADTPDNFQSRRPNTSFCFLDIRSPGLGDTAMYLCATSRASGTGVYEQYFGPGTRLTVT.